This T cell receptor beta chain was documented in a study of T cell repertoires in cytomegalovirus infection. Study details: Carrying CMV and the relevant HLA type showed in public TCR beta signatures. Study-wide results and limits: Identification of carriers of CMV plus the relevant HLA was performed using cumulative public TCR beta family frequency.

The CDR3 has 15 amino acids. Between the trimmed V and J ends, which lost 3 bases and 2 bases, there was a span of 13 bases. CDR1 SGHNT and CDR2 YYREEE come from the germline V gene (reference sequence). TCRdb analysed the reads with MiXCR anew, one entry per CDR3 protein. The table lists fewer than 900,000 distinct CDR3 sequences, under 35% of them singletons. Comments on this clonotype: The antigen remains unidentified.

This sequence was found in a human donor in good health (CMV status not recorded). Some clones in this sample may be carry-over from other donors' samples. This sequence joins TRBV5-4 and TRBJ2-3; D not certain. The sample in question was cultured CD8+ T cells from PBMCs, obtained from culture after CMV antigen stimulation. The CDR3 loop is CASSSPDAYTDTQYF. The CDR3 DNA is TGTGCCAGCAGCTCCCCGGACGCCTACACAGATACGCAGTATTTT.